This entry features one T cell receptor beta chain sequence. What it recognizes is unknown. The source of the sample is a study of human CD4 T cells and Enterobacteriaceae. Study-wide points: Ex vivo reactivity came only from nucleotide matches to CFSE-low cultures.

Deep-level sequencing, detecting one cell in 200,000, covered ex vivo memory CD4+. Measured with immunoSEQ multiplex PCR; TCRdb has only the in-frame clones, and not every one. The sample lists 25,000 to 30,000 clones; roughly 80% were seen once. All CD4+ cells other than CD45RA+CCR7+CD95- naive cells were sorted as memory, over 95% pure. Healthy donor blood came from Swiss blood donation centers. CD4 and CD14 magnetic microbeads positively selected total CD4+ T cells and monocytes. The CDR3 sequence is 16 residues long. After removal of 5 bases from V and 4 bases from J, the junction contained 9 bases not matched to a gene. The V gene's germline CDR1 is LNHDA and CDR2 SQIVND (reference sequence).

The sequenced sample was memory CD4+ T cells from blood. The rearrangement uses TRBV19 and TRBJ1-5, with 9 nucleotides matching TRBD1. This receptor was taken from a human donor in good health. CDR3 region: CASSATLTGGNQPQHF. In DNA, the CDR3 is TGTGCCAGTAGTGCTACCCTGACAGGGGGAAATCAGCCCCAGCATTTT.